The 12 T cell receptor beta chains listed next were all sequenced from one sample in a study of CD8 T cells in Susac syndrome. An amount of RNA that ranged from roughly 0.5 to 1 ug was reverse transcribed with random hexamers. MiXCR, applied by TCRdb to the immunoSEQ multiplex PCR reads, yields one record per CDR3 protein. Of tens of thousands of distinct CDR3 sequences in the sample, roughly 94% were seen once. What was sequenced was CD4+ T cells from PBMCs. The receptor source for this set is a human donor with Susac syndrome.

This chain uses TRBV2 with TRBJ1-2, with TRBD1 matching 7 bases. Germline V gene sequence: CDR1 SNHLY, CDR2 FYNNEI. The ends lost 2 bases at V and 3 bases at J; junction bases unmatched: 9. This CDR3 spans 16 amino acids. The chain's CDR3 is CASSETRKGADYGYTF. The CDR3 DNA sequence: TGTGCCAGCAGTGAAACACGAAAGGGGGCGGACTATGGCTACACCTTC.

The V call is TRBV5-1, the J call TRBJ2-7, with 12 nucleotides matching TRBD1. CDR3 length equals 16 residues. V shed 4 bases, J shed 7 bases, and the junction held 12 bases outside the gene matches. The V gene's germline CDR1 is SGHRS and CDR2 YFSETQ. CDR3: CASSGYPGQGAEEQYF. CDR3 sequence (DNA): TGCGCCAGCAGCGGATACCCGGGACAGGGGGCGGAAGAGCAGTACTTC.

The chain has TRBV13 and TRBJ1-2; D is perhaps TRBD1 (6 bases). Germline CDR1 reads PRHDT; CDR2 reads FYEKMQ (reference sequence). V lost 0 bases, J lost 6 bases, and 17 bases lay in between. The CDR3 totals 16 residues. The CDR3 DNA reads TGTGCCAGCAGCTTAGGGGGCAGTACAGGGATGGATGGCTACACCTTC. Its translation is CASSLGGSTGMDGYTF.

The genes are TRBV6-5 and TRBJ2-1; D unclear. From germline, CDR1 is MNHEY and CDR2 SVGAGI. V was shortened by 2 bases and J by 1 base, with 12 bases between the two germline ends. This CDR3 has 16 amino acids. CDR3 DNA sequence: TGTGCCAGCAGTTACGGAAGACCCGCTTCCTACAATGAGCAGTTCTTC. This encodes CASSYGRPASYNEQFF.

The chain combines TRBV7-9 with TRBJ2-1, with no clear D. The CDR3 is 14 residues long. Deletions cut 5 bases from V and 5 bases from J, with 13 bases between. CDR1 SEHNR and CDR2 FQNEAQ come from the germline V gene (reference sequence). In nucleotides, the CDR3 is TGTGCCAGCAGCCCAAGTACCCCGAACAATGAGCAGTTCTTC. This translates into CASSPSTPNNEQFF.

CDR3 in DNA: TGTGCCAGCAGCGCGACCGCAGGGACCCAGTACTTC. Its protein product is CASSATAGTQYF. The J gene is TRBJ2-5, the V gene TRBV9; D unresolved. This CDR3 spans 12 amino acids. V was clipped by 3 bases and J by 7 bases, with 10 bases between them. Germline CDR1 and CDR2: SGDLS and YYNGEE.

V is TRBV28 and J is TRBJ1-6; tentative D call: TRBD1 (5 bases). Germline V gene lookup returns CDR1 MDHEN and CDR2 SYDVKM. The CDR3 runs 13 residues. V was shortened by 5 bases and J by 9 bases, with 11 bases between the two germline ends. DNA for the CDR3: TGTGCCAGCAGTGCACCAGGGCTTTCACCCCTCCACTTT. It is translated as CASSAPGLSPLHF.

The V and J genes are TRBV20-1 and TRBJ1-2, with D unresolved. CDR3 size: 14 residues. Germline V gives CDR1 DFQATT, CDR2 SNEGSKA (reference sequence). V lost 6 bases and J 2 bases, leaving 16 bases between the germline ends. CDR3 sequence reads: CSAVDLVGNYGYTF. CDR3 bases: TGCAGTGCCGTCGACCTTGTAGGGAACTATGGCTACACCTTC.

The chain has TRBV14 and TRBJ1-2; D may be TRBD1 (6 bases). The V gene lost 4 bases and the J gene lost 2 bases, with 17 bases spanning the gap. The germline gives CDR1 SGHDN, CDR2 FVKESK. CDR3 length: 16 residues. The CDR3 DNA reads as TGTGCCAGCAGCCGAGGGGGACTCCAAGCGAACTATGGCTACACCTTC. The encoded protein is CASSRGGLQANYGYTF.

The rearrangement links TRBV4-3 to TRBJ2-7; the match to TRBD2 covers 7 bases. CDR3 length equals 16 residues. V shed 0 bases and J 9 bases; nucleotides not matched to a gene: 14. Germline-derived CDR1 and CDR2 are LGHNA and YSLEER. This chain's CDR3 is CASSQDLGDSPGGQYF. The CDR3 DNA reads as TGCGCCAGCAGCCAAGATCTGGGGGACTCCCCGGGAGGGCAGTACTTC.

The chain has TRBV12-3 or TRBV12-4 and TRBJ2-3; TRBD2 aligns across 7 bases. The CDR3 has 12 amino acids. With 8 bases clipped from V and 1 base from J, the junction kept 0 bases outside the gene matches. Written as DNA, the CDR3 is TGTGCCAGCGGGGGGGGCACAGATACGCAGTATTTT. Its protein is CASGGGTDTQYF.

This clonotype was recorded once. The chain uses TRBV20-1 and TRBJ2-3, with 9 bases aligning to TRBD2. The V segment lost 6 bases and the J segment 0 bases; nucleotides outside the gene matches: 10. CDR3 size: 16 residues. Germline lookup yields CDR1 DFQATT and CDR2 SNEGSKA (reference sequence). CDR3 sequence (DNA): TGCAGTGCCGCTCAGCCTAGCGGGACTAGCACAGATACGCAGTATTTT. This codes for CSAAQPSGTSTDTQYF.